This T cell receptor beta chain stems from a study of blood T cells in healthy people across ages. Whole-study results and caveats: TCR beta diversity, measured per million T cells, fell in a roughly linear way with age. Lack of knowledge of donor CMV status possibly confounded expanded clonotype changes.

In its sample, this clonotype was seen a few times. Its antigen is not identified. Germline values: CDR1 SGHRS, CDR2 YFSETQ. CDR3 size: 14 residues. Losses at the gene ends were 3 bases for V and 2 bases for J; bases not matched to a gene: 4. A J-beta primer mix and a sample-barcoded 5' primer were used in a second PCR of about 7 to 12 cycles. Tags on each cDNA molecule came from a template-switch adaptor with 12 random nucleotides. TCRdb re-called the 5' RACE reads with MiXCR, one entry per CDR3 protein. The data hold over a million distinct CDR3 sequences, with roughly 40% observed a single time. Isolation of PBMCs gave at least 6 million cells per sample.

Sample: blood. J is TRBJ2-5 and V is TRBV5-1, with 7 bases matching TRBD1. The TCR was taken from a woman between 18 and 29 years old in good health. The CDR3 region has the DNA TGCGCCAGCAGCTCGGGACAGATTCAAGAGACCCAGTACTTC. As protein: CASSSGQIQETQYF.